A single count supports the clone carrying this TCR beta chain. CDR1 is SGHRS and CDR2 is YFSETQ in the germline V gene. The CDR3 runs 11 residues. Trimming removed 0 bases from V and 6 bases from J, with 3 bases in between. High-throughput TCR beta sequencing covered peripheral CD8+ and CD4+ T cells. Healthy donors were controls matched for age and sex. The data originate from a study of CD8 T cells in Susac syndrome. An amount of RNA that ranged from about 0.45 to 1 ug was reverse transcribed with random hexamers. Coverage of TCR beta CDR3 amplification by immunoSEQ multiplex PCR extended to 54 Vbeta and 13 Jbeta. TCRdb reprocessed the immunoSEQ multiplex PCR reads via MiXCR and lists one record per CDR3 protein. The data show about 120,000 distinct CDR3 sequences, about nine tenths seen once.

Sequencing used CD8+ T cells from PBMCs. The V gene is TRBV5-1, the J gene TRBJ1-1; D is unresolved. This sequence originates from a human donor in good health. CDR3 region: CASSLGPEAFF. The CDR3 nucleotides read TGCGCCAGCAGCTTGGGCCCTGAAGCTTTCTTT.